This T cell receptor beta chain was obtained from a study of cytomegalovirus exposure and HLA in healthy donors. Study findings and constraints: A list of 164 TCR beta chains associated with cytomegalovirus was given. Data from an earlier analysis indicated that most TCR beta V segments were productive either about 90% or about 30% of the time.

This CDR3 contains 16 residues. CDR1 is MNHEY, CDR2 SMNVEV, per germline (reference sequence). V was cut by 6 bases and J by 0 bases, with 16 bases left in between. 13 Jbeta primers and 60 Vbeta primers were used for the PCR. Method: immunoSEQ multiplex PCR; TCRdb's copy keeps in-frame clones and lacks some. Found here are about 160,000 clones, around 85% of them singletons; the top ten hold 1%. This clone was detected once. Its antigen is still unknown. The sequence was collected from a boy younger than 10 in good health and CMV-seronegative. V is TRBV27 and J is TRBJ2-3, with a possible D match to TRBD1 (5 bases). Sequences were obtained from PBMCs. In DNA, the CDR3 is TGTGCCAGCAGCGGATCGCAGGGATCTAGCACAGATACGCAGTATTTT. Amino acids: CASSGSQGSSTDTQYF.